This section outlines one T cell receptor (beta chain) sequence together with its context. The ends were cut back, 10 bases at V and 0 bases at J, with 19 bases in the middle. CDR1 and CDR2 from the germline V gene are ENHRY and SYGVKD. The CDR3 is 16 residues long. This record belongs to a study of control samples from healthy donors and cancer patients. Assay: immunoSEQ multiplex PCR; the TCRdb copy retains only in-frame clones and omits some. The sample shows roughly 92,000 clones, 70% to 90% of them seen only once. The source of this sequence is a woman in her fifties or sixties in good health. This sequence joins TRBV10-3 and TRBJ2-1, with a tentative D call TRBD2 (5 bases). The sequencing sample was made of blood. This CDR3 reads CANTASEESSYNEQFF. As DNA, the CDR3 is TGTGCCAACACGGCTTCGGAGGAGAGCTCCTACAATGAGCAGTTCTTC.